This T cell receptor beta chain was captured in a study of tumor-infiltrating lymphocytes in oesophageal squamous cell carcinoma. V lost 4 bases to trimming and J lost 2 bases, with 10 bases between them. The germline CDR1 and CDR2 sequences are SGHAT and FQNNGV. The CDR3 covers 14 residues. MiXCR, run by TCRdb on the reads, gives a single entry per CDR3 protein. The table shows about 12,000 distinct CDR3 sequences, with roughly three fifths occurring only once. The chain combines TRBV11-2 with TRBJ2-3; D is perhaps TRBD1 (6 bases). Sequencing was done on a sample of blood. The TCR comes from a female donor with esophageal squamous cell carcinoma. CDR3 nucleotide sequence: TGTGCCAGCAGCTGGACAGCCTACACAGATACGCAGTATTTT. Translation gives CASSWTAYTDTQYF. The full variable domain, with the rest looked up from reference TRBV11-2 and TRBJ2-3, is EAGVAQSPRYKIIEKRQSVAFWCNPISGHATLYWYQQILGQGPKLLIQFQNNGVVDDSQLPKDRFSAERLKGVDSTLKIQPAKLEDSAVYLCASSWTAYTDTQYFGPGTRLTVL.